The next 21 T cell receptor beta chains were all read from a single sample in a study of blood T cell repertoires in COVID-19. The method was immunoSEQ multiplex PCR; TCRdb's version includes in-frame clones alone and lacks a portion of them. The table lists around 160,000 clones, 70% to 90% of them singletons. Source material: peripheral blood. The receptors were sampled from a man in his 60s with active or convalescent COVID-19.

This clone turned up a few times. The chain links TRBV7-2 to TRBJ1-6; D might be TRBD1 (6 bases). Germline V gives CDR1 SGHTA, CDR2 FQGNSA. The V gene lost 5 bases and the J gene lost 5 bases, with 13 bases spanning the gap. The length of the CDR3 is 15 residues. The CDR3, as DNA: TGTGCCAGCAGCACTACACAGGGACATAATTCACCCCTCCACTTT. It translates to CASSTTQGHNSPLHF.

This clone was recorded a few times. J is TRBJ1-2 and V is TRBV28, with D hard to call. The CDR3 runs 11 residues. In germline, CDR1 is MDHEN, CDR2 SYDVKM. The V end lost 6 bases, the J end lost 8 bases, and 10 bases lay between the germline ends. The DNA of the CDR3 is TGTGCCAGCAGCAGACTAGTAGGCTACACCTTC. As protein: CASSRLVGYTF.

This chain links TRBV6-5 with TRBJ2-7; 7 bases fit TRBD1. V gave up 5 bases and J gave up 3 bases; unmatched junction bases: 7. Looked up from germline, CDR1 is MNHEY and CDR2 is SVGAGI. The length of the CDR3 is 14 residues. Written as DNA, the CDR3 is TGTGCCAGCAGTCCGGACAGGCAAGGCTACGAGCAGTACTTC. Translation gives CASSPDRQGYEQYF.

This clone has just a few counts. The chain has TRBV28 and TRBJ2-1, with 12 bases lining up with TRBD2. V lost 3 bases, J lost 10 bases, and 7 bases stayed unmatched. The CDR3 consists of 15 residues. Germline CDR1 MDHEN, CDR2 SYDVKM. The CDR3 sequence is CASSFELAGGPEQFF. In DNA, the CDR3 is TGTGCCAGCAGTTTTGAACTAGCGGGGGGCCCAGAGCAGTTCTTC.

The chain carries TRBV30 and TRBJ2-7; D perhaps matches TRBD2 (7 bases). This CDR3 comprises 13 residues. Germline CDR1 is GTSNPN and CDR2 is SVGIG (reference sequence). V lost 4 bases, J lost 5 bases, and 15 bases lay in between. CDR3 sequence: CAWMRGRTNEQYF. The CDR3, as DNA: TGTGCCTGGATGCGGGGGCGCACAAACGAGCAGTACTTC.

The chain combines TRBV24-1 with TRBJ2-1; a possible D gene is TRBD2 (6 bases). The CDR3 runs 14 residues. CDR1 is KGHDR and CDR2 is SFDVKD in the germline V gene. With 7 bases removed from V and 4 bases from J, the gap between germline ends came to 13 bases. The CDR3 region has the DNA TGTGCCACCAGGGGGACTCCCGCTTACAATGAGCAGTTCTTC. It encodes CATRGTPAYNEQFF.

The chain joins TRBV7-9 to TRBJ2-7; 9 bases agree with TRBD1. Trimming removed 7 bases from V and 6 bases from J; junction bases left unmatched: 16. Germline V gene data show CDR1 as SEHNR and CDR2 as FQNEAQ (reference sequence). The CDR3 covers 16 residues. CDR3 sequence reads: CASNSALGTGKGEQYF. CDR3 coding DNA: TGTGCCAGCAACTCTGCTTTGGGGACAGGGAAAGGCGAGCAGTACTTC.

The gene calls are TRBV5-6 and TRBJ1-6; 7 positions match TRBD1. Germline lookup yields CDR1 SGHDT and CDR2 YYEEEE. V was clipped by 3 bases and J by 8 bases; unmatched bases: 11. CDR3 size: 16 residues. CDR3: CASSSGRTGGDSPLHF. In nucleotides, the CDR3 is TGTGCCAGCAGCTCGGGCCGGACAGGTGGCGATTCACCCCTCCACTTT.

This clone is a singleton in its sample. V gene TRBV10-3 combines with J gene TRBJ1-1; D unresolved. This CDR3 comprises 14 residues. The ends were cut back, 4 bases at V and 1 base at J, with 10 bases in the middle. Per the germline V gene, CDR1 is ENHRY and CDR2 is SYGVKD. CDR3 in amino acids: CAISVQVGNTEAFF. The CDR3 DNA follows: TGTGCCATCAGTGTTCAGGTCGGGAACACTGAAGCTTTCTTT.

This sequence joins TRBV9 and TRBJ2-7; no reliable D call. The CDR3 has 15 residues. Germline V gene sequence: CDR1 SGDLS, CDR2 YYNGEE. Trimming pared 2 bases from V and 0 bases from J, leaving 12 bases between. The CDR3 spells CASSVNPMSSYEQYF. CDR3 in DNA: TGTGCCAGCAGCGTCAATCCTATGAGCTCCTACGAGCAGTACTTC.

This sequence joins TRBV5-1 and TRBJ2-7, with 7 positions matching TRBD1. CDR1 is SGHRS, CDR2 YFSETQ, per germline. The CDR3 covers 14 residues. Trimming removed 2 bases from V and 2 bases from J; junction bases left unmatched: 4. CDR3 in amino acids: CASSLGTATYEQYF. The CDR3 DNA reads as TGCGCCAGCAGCTTAGGGACAGCTACCTACGAGCAGTACTTC.

This clone was recorded once. The chain employs TRBV2 and TRBJ1-5; 11 bases are shared with TRBD1. The CDR3 covers 14 residues. Germline V CDR1 and CDR2: SNHLY, FYNNEI. The junction had 5 bases not matched to a gene; V was cut back by 6 bases and J by 7 bases. The CDR3 nucleotides are TGTGCCAGCAGGCCAGGACAGGGGGCCCAGCCCCAGCATTTT. It encodes CASRPGQGAQPQHF.

The chain joins TRBV7-2 to TRBJ2-6; 8 positions agree with TRBD1. Germline values: CDR1 SGHTA, CDR2 FQGNSA. The CDR3 contains 17 residues. Trimming cost V 6 bases and J 0 bases; bases outside gene matches: 7. CDR3 sequence: CASRDRVSSSGANVLTF. CDR3 coding DNA: TGTGCCAGCAGGGACAGGGTCTCCTCCTCTGGGGCCAACGTCCTGACTTTC.

As for this clone: Other DNA sequences of this sample code for an identical CDR3. V is TRBV29-1 and J is TRBJ2-7; 7 bases are a match to TRBD1. This CDR3 is 10 amino acids long. J lost 7 bases, V lost 6 bases, and 3 bases had no gene match. CDR1 and CDR2 from the germline V gene are SQVTM and ANQGSEA. The CDR3, as DNA: TGCAGCGTACGGACAGGAGAGCAGTACTTC. This encodes CSVRTGEQYF.

The chain employs TRBV28 and TRBJ1-1, with D maybe TRBD1 (6 bases). The ends were cut back, 5 bases at V and 0 bases at J, with 13 bases in the middle. The CDR3 runs to 15 residues. Germline-derived CDR1 and CDR2 are MDHEN and SYDVKM. As DNA, the CDR3 is TGTGCCAGCAGTCCTCACGGGACACTGAACACTGAAGCTTTCTTT. As protein: CASSPHGTLNTEAFF. The full variable domain, with the rest looked up from reference TRBV28 and TRBJ1-1, is DVKVTQSSRYLVKRTGEKVFLECVQDMDHENMFWYRQDPGLGLRLIYFSYDVKMKEKGDIPEGYSVSREKKERFSLILESASTNQTSMYLCASSPHGTLNTEAFFGQGTRLTVV.

As for this clone: Other nucleotide sequences in the sample specify the same CDR3. This chain links TRBV7-2 with TRBJ1-1; D gene unclear. The CDR3 has 14 residues. CDR1 is SGHTA, CDR2 FQGNSA, per germline. The V end lost 5 bases, the J end lost 0 bases, and 10 bases lay between the germline ends. Written as DNA, the CDR3 is TGTGCCAGCAGCCCAACTCTCATGAACACTGAAGCTTTCTTT. This translates into CASSPTLMNTEAFF.

V and J are TRBV19 and TRBJ1-5, with 11 nucleotides matching TRBD1. CDR3 length: 14 amino acids. Trimming at V came to 5 bases and at J to 6 bases, leaving 3 bases not matched to a gene. The V gene's germline CDR1 is LNHDA and CDR2 SQIVND (reference sequence). The CDR3 sequence: CASSSGQGAQPQHF. The DNA for the CDR3 is TGTGCCAGTAGTTCCGGACAGGGGGCTCAGCCCCAGCATTTT.

The chain links TRBV5-1 to TRBJ2-2; D gene unclear. The ends were cut back, 2 bases at V and 1 base at J, with 9 bases in the middle. The CDR3 extends over 15 amino acids. Germline-derived CDR1 and CDR2 are SGHRS and YFSETQ. This chain's CDR3 is CASSFSTGNTGELFF. CDR3 DNA sequence: TGCGCCAGCAGCTTTAGCACGGGGAACACCGGGGAGCTGTTTTTT.

This CDR3 reads CASSAEADTQYF. DNA for the CDR3: TGTGCCAGCAGCGCGGAGGCAGATACGCAGTATTTT. V is TRBV3-1 (or the pseudogene TRBV3-2) and J is TRBJ2-3, with D possibly TRBD2 on 5 matching bases. Per the germline V gene, CDR1 is LGHDT and CDR2 is YNNKEL (reference sequence). This CDR3 has 12 residues. V shed 5 bases and J shed 4 bases, with 7 bases lying between them.

This chain links TRBV24-1 with TRBJ1-1; D is possibly TRBD1 (5 bases). The ends were cut back, 4 bases at V and 11 bases at J, with 13 bases in the middle. The germline V gene has CDR1 KGHDR and CDR2 SFDVKD. The CDR3 is 12 residues long. The CDR3 sequence: CATSEGRARAFF. The CDR3 coding sequence is TGTGCCACCAGTGAGGGCAGGGCCCGCGCTTTCTTT.

The CDR3 DNA sequence: TGTGCCAGCAGCTTAGGGACAGGGGGCTGGTCCTATAATTCACCCCTCCACTTT. It translates to CASSLGTGGWSYNSPLHF. The chain recombines TRBV7-2 with TRBJ1-6; 11 bases match TRBD1. The CDR3 sequence is 18 residues long. In germline, CDR1 is SGHTA, CDR2 FQGNSA. J was trimmed by 1 base and V by 1 base; bases with no gene match: 3.